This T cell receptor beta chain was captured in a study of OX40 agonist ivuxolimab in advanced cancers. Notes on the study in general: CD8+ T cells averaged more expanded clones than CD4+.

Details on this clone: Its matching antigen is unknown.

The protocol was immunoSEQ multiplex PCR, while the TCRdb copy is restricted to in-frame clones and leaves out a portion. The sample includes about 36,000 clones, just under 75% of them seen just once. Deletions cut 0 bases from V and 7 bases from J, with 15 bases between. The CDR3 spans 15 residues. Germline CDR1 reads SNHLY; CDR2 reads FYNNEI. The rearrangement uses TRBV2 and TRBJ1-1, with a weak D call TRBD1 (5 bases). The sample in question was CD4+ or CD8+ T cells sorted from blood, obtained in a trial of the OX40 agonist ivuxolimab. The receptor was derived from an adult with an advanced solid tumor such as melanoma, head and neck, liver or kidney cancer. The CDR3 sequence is CASSEAGGPRGEAFF. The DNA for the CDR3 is TGTGCCAGCAGTGAAGCGGGGGGTCCCCGGGGTGAAGCTTTCTTT.